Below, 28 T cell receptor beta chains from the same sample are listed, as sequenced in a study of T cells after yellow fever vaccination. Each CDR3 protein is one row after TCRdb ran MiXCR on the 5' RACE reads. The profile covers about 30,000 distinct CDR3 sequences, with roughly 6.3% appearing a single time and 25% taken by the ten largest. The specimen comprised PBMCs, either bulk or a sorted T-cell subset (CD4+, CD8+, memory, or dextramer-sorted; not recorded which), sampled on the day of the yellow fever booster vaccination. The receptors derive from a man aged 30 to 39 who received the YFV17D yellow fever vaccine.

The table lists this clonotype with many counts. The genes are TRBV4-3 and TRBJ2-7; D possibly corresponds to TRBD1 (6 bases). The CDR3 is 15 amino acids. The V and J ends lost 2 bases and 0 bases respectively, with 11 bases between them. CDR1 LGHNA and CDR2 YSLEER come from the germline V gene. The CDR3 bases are TGCGCCAGCAGCCAACTGCCGGGACACTCCTACGAGCAGTACTTC. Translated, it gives CASSQLPGHSYEQYF.

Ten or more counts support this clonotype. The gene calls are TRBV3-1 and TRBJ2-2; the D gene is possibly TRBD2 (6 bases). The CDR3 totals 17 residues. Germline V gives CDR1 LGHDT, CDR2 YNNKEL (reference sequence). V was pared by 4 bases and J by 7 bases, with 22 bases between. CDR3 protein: CASSRSGSGGPIGELFF. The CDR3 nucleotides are TGTGCCAGCAGCCGGAGTGGAAGCGGAGGGCCGATCGGGGAGCTGTTTTTT.

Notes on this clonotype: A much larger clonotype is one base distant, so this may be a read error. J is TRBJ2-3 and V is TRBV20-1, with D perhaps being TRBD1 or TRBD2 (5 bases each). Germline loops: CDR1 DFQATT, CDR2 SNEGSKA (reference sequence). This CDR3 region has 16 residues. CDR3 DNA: TGCTGTGCTAGAGACCCAGGGCGGCGGGGCACAGATACGCAGTATTTT. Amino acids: CCARDPGRRGTDTQYF.

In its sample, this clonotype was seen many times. The CDR3 sequence is CASRGGAGNTGELFF. CDR3 DNA sequence: TGCGCCAGCAGGGGAGGAGCGGGGAACACCGGGGAGCTGTTTTTT. The chain has TRBV10-2 and TRBJ2-2; perhaps TRBD2 as D (6 bases). The CDR3 totals 15 residues. Germline-derived CDR1 and CDR2 are WSHSY and SAAADI. Trimming stripped 6 bases from V and 1 base from J, with 12 bases between.

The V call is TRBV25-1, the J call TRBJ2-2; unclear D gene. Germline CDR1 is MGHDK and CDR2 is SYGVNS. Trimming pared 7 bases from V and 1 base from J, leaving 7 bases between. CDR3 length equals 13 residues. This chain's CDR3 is CASTAKNTGELFF. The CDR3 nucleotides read TGTGCCAGCACGGCGAAGAACACCGGGGAGCTGTTTTTT.

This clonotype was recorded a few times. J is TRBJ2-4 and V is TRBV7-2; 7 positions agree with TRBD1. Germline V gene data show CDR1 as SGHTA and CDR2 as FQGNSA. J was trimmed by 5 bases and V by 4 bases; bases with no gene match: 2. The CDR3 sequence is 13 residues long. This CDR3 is CASSYRGQNIQYF. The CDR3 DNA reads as TGTGCCAGCAGCTACAGGGGACAAAACATTCAGTACTTC.

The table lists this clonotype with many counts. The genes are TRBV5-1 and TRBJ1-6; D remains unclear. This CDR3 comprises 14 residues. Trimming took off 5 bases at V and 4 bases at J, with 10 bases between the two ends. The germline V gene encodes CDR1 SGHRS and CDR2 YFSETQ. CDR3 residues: CASSPAGYNSPLHF. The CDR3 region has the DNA TGCGCCAGCAGTCCTGCCGGGTATAATTCACCCCTCCACTTT.

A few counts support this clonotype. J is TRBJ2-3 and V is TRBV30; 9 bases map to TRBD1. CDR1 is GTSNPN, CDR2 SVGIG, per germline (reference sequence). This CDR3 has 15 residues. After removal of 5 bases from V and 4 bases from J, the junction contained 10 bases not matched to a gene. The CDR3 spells CAWRQGTGWADTQYF. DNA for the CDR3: TGTGCCTGGCGCCAAGGGACAGGGTGGGCAGATACGCAGTATTTT. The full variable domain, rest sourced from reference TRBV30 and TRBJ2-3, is SQTIHQWPATLVQPVGSPLSLECTVEGTSNPNLYWYRQAAGRGLQLLFYSVGIGQISSEVPQNLSASRPQDRQFILSSKKLLLSDSGFYLCAWRQGTGWADTQYFGPGTRLTVL.

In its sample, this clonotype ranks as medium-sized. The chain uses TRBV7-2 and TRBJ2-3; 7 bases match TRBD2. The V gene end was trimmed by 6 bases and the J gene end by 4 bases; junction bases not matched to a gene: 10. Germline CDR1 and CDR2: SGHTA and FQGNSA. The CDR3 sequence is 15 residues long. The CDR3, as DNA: TGTGCCAGCAGTTCCTCCGGCGGGAGCTCAGATACGCAGTATTTT. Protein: CASSSSGGSSDTQYF.

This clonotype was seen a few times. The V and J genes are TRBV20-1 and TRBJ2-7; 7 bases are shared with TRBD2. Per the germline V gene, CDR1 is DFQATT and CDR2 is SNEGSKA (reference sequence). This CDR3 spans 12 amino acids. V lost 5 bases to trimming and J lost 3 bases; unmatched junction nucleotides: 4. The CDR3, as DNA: TGCAGTGCTCCGGGACTAAACTACGAGCAGTACTTC. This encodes CSAPGLNYEQYF.

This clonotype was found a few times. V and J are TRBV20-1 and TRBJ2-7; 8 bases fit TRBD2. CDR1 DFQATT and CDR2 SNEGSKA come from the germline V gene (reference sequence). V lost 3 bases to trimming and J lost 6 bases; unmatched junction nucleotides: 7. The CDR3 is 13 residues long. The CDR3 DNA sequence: TGCAGTGCTAGGAGGTTAGCGGGGTTCGAGCAGTACTTC. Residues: CSARRLAGFEQYF.

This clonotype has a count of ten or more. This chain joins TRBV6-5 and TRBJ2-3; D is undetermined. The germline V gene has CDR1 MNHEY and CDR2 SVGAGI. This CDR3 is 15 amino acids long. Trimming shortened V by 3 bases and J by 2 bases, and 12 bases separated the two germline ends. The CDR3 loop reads CASSYGNSHTDTQYF. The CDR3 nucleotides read TGTGCCAGCAGTTATGGGAACAGCCACACAGATACGCAGTATTTT.

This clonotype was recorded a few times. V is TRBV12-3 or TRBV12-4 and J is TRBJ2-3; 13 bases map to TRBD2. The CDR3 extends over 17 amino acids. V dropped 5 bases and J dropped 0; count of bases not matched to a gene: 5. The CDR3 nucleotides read TGTGCCAGCAGTCCCGGGACTAGCGGGACTAGCACAGATACGCAGTATTTT. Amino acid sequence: CASSPGTSGTSTDTQYF.

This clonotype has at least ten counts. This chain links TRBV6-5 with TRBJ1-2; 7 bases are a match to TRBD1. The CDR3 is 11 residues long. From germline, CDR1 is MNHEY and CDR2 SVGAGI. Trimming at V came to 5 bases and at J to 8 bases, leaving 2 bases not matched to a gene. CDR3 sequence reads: CASSQGGGYTF. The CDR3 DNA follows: TGTGCCAGCAGTCAGGGGGGAGGCTACACCTTC.

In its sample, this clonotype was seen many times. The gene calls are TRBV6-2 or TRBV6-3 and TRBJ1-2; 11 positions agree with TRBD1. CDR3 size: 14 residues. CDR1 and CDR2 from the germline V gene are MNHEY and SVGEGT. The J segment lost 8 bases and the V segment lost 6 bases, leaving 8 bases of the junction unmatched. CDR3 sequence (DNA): TGTGCCAGCAGCGGACAGGGGGCTATCGTGGGCTACACCTTC. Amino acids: CASSGQGAIVGYTF.

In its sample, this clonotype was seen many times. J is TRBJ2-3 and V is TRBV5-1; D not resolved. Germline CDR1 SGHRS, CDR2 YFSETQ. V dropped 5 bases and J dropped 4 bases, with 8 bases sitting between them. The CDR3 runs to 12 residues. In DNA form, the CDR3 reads TGCGCCAGCAGTGGTGGACCAGATACGCAGTATTTT. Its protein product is CASSGGPDTQYF.

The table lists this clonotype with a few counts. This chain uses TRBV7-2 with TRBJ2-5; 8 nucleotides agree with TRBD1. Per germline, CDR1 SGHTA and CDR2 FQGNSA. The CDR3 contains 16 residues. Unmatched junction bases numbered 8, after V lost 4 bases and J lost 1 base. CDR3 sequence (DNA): TGTGCCAGCAGCTCCAGGGGACAGGTGTTCCAAGAGACCCAGTACTTC. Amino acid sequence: CASSSRGQVFQETQYF.

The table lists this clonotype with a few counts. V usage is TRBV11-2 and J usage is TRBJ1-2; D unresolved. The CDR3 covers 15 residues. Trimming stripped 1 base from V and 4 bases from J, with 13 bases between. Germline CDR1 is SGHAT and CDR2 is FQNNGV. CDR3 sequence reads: CASSLVGRRGYGYTF. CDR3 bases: TGTGCCAGCAGCTTAGTAGGGAGACGGGGCTATGGCTACACCTTC.

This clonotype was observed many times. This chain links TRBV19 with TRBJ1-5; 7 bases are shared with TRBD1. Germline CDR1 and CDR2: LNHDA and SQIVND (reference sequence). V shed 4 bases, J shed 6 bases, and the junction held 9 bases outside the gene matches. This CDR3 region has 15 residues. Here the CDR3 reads CASSTLDRESQPQHF. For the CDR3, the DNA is TGTGCCAGTAGTACCCTCGACAGGGAAAGTCAGCCCCAGCATTTT.

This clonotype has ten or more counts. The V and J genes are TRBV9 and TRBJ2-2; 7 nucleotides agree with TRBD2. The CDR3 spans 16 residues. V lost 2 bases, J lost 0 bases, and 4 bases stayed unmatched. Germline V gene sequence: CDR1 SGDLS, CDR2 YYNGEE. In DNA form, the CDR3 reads TGTGCCAGCAGCGTTAGAGCGGGGACGAACACCGGGGAGCTGTTTTTT. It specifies CASSVRAGTNTGELFF.

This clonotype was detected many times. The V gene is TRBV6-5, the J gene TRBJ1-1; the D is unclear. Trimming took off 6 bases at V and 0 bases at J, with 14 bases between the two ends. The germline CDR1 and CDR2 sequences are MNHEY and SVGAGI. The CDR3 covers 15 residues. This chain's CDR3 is CASRILGRMNTEAFF. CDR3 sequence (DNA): TGTGCCAGCAGGATACTGGGGAGAATGAACACTGAAGCTTTCTTT.

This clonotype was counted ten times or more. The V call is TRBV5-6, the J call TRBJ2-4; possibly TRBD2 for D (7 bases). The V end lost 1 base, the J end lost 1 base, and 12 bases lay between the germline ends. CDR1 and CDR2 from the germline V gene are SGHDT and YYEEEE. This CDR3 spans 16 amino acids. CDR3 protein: CASSLRGALAKNIQYF. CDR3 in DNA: TGTGCCAGCAGCTTGCGGGGGGCCTTGGCCAAAAACATTCAGTACTTC.

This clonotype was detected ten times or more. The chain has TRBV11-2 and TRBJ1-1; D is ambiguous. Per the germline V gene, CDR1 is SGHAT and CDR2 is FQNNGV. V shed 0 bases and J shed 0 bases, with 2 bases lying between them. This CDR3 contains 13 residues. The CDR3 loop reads CASSLEVNTEAFF. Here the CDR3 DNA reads TGTGCCAGCAGCTTAGAAGTGAACACTGAAGCTTTCTTT.

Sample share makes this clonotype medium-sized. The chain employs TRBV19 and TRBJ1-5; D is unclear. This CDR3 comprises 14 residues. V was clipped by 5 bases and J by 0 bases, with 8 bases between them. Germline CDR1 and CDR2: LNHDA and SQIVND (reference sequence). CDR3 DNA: TGTGCCAGTAGTGTAGGGTATAGCAATCAGCCCCAGCATTTT. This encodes CASSVGYSNQPQHF.

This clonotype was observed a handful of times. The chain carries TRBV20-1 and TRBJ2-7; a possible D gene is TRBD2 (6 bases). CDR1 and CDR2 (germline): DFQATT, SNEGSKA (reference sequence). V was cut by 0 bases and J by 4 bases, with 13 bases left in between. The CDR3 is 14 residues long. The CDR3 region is CSAREPGLPYEQYF. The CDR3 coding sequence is TGCAGTGCTAGAGAGCCGGGACTTCCGTACGAGCAGTACTTC.

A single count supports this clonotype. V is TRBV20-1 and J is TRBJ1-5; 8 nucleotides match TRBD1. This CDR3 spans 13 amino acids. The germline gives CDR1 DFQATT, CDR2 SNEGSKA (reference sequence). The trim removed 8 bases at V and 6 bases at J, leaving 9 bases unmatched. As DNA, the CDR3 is TGCAGTACCCAGGACAGGGCGGCTCAGCCCCAGCATTTT. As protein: CSTQDRAAQPQHF.

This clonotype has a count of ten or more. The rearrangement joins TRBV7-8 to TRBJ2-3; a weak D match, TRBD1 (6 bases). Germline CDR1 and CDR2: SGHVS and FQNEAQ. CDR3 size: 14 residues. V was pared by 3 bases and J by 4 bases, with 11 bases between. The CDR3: CASSFQGRSDTQYF. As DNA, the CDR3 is TGTGCCAGCAGCTTTCAGGGGCGGTCAGATACGCAGTATTTT.

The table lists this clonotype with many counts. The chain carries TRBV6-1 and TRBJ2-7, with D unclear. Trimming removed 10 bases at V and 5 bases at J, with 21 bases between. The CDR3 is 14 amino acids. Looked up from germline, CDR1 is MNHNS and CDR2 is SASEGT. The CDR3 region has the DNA TGTGCCACCAACAAGGGCGCCTCGTTCGACGAGCAGTACTTC. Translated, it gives CATNKGASFDEQYF.